A selection of T cell receptor beta chains follows, all from one sample in a study of post-analysis software for immune sequencing data. In TCRdb, the PCR reads were re-called with MiXCR into one record per CDR3 protein. The sample has hundreds of thousands of distinct CDR3 sequences, 59% seen once. The material sequenced was blood. These receptors were taken from a girl aged 2 to 10 with multiple sclerosis. Both conserved end residues are part of each CDR3. Each record gives: clone size, J gene, D gene, V gene, CDR3 DNA, CDR3 protein. A D gene is named only where the DNA matches it firmly. Rows may omit the clone size; those that give it use once, few, many or a size class.

clone size: NA
J gene: TRBJ2-7
D gene: NA
V gene: TRBV3-1
CDR3 DNA: TGTGCCAGCAGCCAATCCGACAGCCTTCGGAACTTCGAGCAGTACTTC
CDR3 protein: CASSQSDSLRNFEQYF

clone size: few
J gene: TRBJ2-7
D gene: NA
V gene: TRBV7-9
CDR3 DNA: TGTGCCAGCAGCCCGCCCCTCCACGAGCAGTACTTC
CDR3 protein: CASSPPLHEQYF

clone size: NA
J gene: TRBJ2-5
D gene: NA
V gene: TRBV3-1
CDR3 DNA: TGTGCCAGCAGCTCCCCCTCGGGGCTAGCCGGCGAGACCCAGTACTTC
CDR3 protein: CASSSPSGLAGETQYF

clone size: NA
J gene: TRBJ2-3
D gene: TRBD1
V gene: TRBV27
CDR3 DNA: TGTGCCAGCAGTCCCTACAGGGGGCCTAGCACAGATACGCAGTATTTT
CDR3 protein: CASSPYRGPSTDTQYF

clone size: once
J gene: TRBJ1-2
D gene: TRBD1
V gene: TRBV6-5
CDR3 DNA: TGTGCCAGCAGTTACAGAGGGGGCCAACTTCGTTACACCTTC
CDR3 protein: CASSYRGGQLRYTF

clone size: few
J gene: TRBJ2-5
D gene: NA
V gene: TRBV15
CDR3 DNA: TGTGCCACCAGCATCACACTTTGGTCAACTGAAGAGACCCAGTACTTC
CDR3 protein: CATSITLWSTEETQYF

clone size: NA
J gene: TRBJ2-1
D gene: NA
V gene: TRBV12-3/TRBV12-4
CDR3 DNA: TGTGCCAGCAGTACCCGGGACTGGTACAATGAGCAGTTCTTC
CDR3 protein: CASSTRDWYNEQFF

clone size: few
J gene: TRBJ2-1
D gene: TRBD2
V gene: TRBV3-1
CDR3 DNA: TGTGCCAGCAGCCCTCAGACTAGCGGGAGGAAGCAGTTCTTC
CDR3 protein: CASSPQTSGRKQFF

clone size: NA
J gene: TRBJ1-1
D gene: TRBD1
V gene: TRBV18
CDR3 DNA: TGTGCCAGCGCTGGACAGGGGAACACTGAAGCTTTCTTT
CDR3 protein: CASAGQGNTEAFF

clone size: NA
J gene: TRBJ1-5
D gene: NA
V gene: TRBV20-1
CDR3 DNA: TGCAGTGCTAGGGGGGGGACCTATAGCAATCAGCCCCAGCATTTT
CDR3 protein: CSARGGTYSNQPQHF

clone size: NA
J gene: TRBJ2-1
D gene: TRBD2
V gene: TRBV27
CDR3 DNA: TGTGCCAGCAGCAGTGGACTAGCGGGCGGCGTCGGGTACAATGAGCAGTTCTTC
CDR3 protein: CASSSGLAGGVGYNEQFF

clone size: NA
J gene: TRBJ1-2
D gene: TRBD1
V gene: TRBV5-1
CDR3 DNA: TGCGCCAGCAGCTCTGGGGACAGAGCTAACTATGGCTACACCTTC
CDR3 protein: CASSSGDRANYGYTF

clone size: few
J gene: TRBJ2-5
D gene: TRBD2
V gene: TRBV20-1
CDR3 DNA: TGCAGTGCTAGAGATGCGCCGGGACTAGGGGAGACCCAGTACTTC
CDR3 protein: CSARDAPGLGETQYF

clone size: NA
J gene: TRBJ1-2
D gene: TRBD1
V gene: TRBV14
CDR3 DNA: TGTGCCAGCAGCGGACAGGGGATTAGCTACACCTTC
CDR3 protein: CASSGQGISYTF

clone size: NA
J gene: TRBJ1-1
D gene: TRBD1
V gene: TRBV9
CDR3 DNA: TGTGCCAGCAGCGATGGACAGGGTGGGACTGAAGCTTTCTTT
CDR3 protein: CASSDGQGGTEAFF

clone size: few
J gene: TRBJ2-5
D gene: TRBD2
V gene: TRBV10-3
CDR3 DNA: TGTGCCATCTCCCCGGGGGGGCCGTTTTCAGAGACCCAGTACTTC
CDR3 protein: CAISPGGPFSETQYF

clone size: NA
J gene: TRBJ2-3
D gene: TRBD2
V gene: TRBV20-1
CDR3 DNA: TGCAGTGCTAGTGCGGGAGCGGGGGGTGCAGATACGCAGTATTTT
CDR3 protein: CSASAGAGGADTQYF

clone size: NA
J gene: TRBJ2-3
D gene: TRBD2
V gene: TRBV20-1
CDR3 DNA: TGCAGTGCTAGAGGGACTAGCGAAGCAGATACGCAGTATTTT
CDR3 protein: CSARGTSEADTQYF

clone size: few
J gene: TRBJ2-5
D gene: NA
V gene: TRBV29-1
CDR3 DNA: TGCAGCGTCGGACTGCCCCAAGAGACCCAGTACTTC
CDR3 protein: CSVGLPQETQYF

clone size: few
J gene: TRBJ2-7
D gene: NA
V gene: TRBV7-8
CDR3 DNA: TGTGCCAGCAGCTCAACCGCCGGGATCTCCTACGAGCAGTACTTC
CDR3 protein: CASSSTAGISYEQYF

clone size: NA
J gene: TRBJ2-2
D gene: NA
V gene: TRBV29-1
CDR3 DNA: TGCAGCGTTGAAGCGGGGCCCTTGGAGCTGTTTTTT
CDR3 protein: CSVEAGPLELFF

clone size: NA
J gene: TRBJ1-1
D gene: NA
V gene: TRBV29-1
CDR3 DNA: TGCAGCGTTGAAGAGCCCACTGAAGCTTTCTTT
CDR3 protein: CSVEEPTEAFF

clone size: NA
J gene: TRBJ2-1
D gene: NA
V gene: TRBV20-1
CDR3 DNA: TGCAGTGCTCCCTCGGAGGCCCTAACCTACAATGAGCAGTTCTTC
CDR3 protein: CSAPSEALTYNEQFF

clone size: NA
J gene: TRBJ1-2
D gene: NA
V gene: TRBV10-3
CDR3 DNA: TGTGCCATCAGTGACGGGGCCCAAGCCGACTACACCTTC
CDR3 protein: CAISDGAQADYTF

clone size: NA
J gene: TRBJ1-2
D gene: TRBD1
V gene: TRBV7-9
CDR3 DNA: TGTGCCAGCAGCTTACAACAGGGGGCGTTTGGCTACACCTTC
CDR3 protein: CASSLQQGAFGYTF

clone size: NA
J gene: TRBJ1-1
D gene: TRBD1
V gene: TRBV5-5
CDR3 DNA: TGTGCCAGCAGCTTTGACAGGGCCACTGAAGCTTTCTTT
CDR3 protein: CASSFDRATEAFF

clone size: few
J gene: TRBJ2-1
D gene: NA
V gene: TRBV12-3/TRBV12-4
CDR3 DNA: TGTGCCAGCAGTTTACTAGTCCATGAGCAGTTCTTC
CDR3 protein: CASSLLVHEQFF

clone size: NA
J gene: TRBJ2-2
D gene: NA
V gene: TRBV2
CDR3 DNA: TGTGCCAGCAGTGACGGGAGAATGAACACCGGGGAGCTGTTTTTT
CDR3 protein: CASSDGRMNTGELFF

clone size: NA
J gene: TRBJ2-4
D gene: TRBD2
V gene: TRBV19
CDR3 DNA: TGTGCCAGTAGTATGGGACGGGAGGGGGAGCAGTACTTC
CDR3 protein: CASSMGREGEQYF

clone size: NA
J gene: TRBJ2-5
D gene: NA
V gene: TRBV11-3
CDR3 DNA: TGTGCCAGCAGCTTCGGGGGCGGGCTAGAGACCCAGTACTTC
CDR3 protein: CASSFGGGLETQYF

clone size: NA
J gene: TRBJ2-7
D gene: NA
V gene: TRBV5-1
CDR3 DNA: TGCGCCAGCCGTACGACCCGGGACATATCCTACGAGCAGTACTTC
CDR3 protein: CASRTTRDISYEQYF

clone size: NA
J gene: TRBJ2-5
D gene: NA
V gene: TRBV20-1
CDR3 DNA: TGCAGTGCTAGTGCGGGCTACCAAGAGACCCAGTACTTC
CDR3 protein: CSASAGYQETQYF

clone size: NA
J gene: TRBJ1-2
D gene: NA
V gene: TRBV30
CDR3 DNA: TGTGCCTGGAGACCGGACTCCAGCTATGGCTACACCTTC
CDR3 protein: CAWRPDSSYGYTF

clone size: NA
J gene: TRBJ2-2
D gene: NA
V gene: TRBV29-1
CDR3 DNA: TGCAGCGCTCTAGCGAGCACCGGGGAGCTGTTTTTT
CDR3 protein: CSALASTGELFF

clone size: NA
J gene: TRBJ2-6
D gene: NA
V gene: TRBV5-6
CDR3 DNA: TGTGCCAGCAGCTTGGCGTGGAGGGGACAGCTTGGGGCCAACGTCCTGACTTTC
CDR3 protein: CASSLAWRGQLGANVLTF

clone size: NA
J gene: TRBJ2-5
D gene: NA
V gene: TRBV20-1
CDR3 DNA: TGCAGTGCTAGAGAAGAAGAGACCCAGTACTTC
CDR3 protein: CSAREEETQYF

clone size: NA
J gene: TRBJ1-2
D gene: NA
V gene: TRBV9
CDR3 DNA: TGTGCCAGCAGCCCCAGTTTCGGTAATAACTATGGCTACACCTTC
CDR3 protein: CASSPSFGNNYGYTF

clone size: few
J gene: TRBJ2-3
D gene: NA
V gene: TRBV6-5
CDR3 DNA: TGTGCCAGCAGTGCTTCTAGCTTCAGCACAGATACGCAGTATTTT
CDR3 protein: CASSASSFSTDTQYF